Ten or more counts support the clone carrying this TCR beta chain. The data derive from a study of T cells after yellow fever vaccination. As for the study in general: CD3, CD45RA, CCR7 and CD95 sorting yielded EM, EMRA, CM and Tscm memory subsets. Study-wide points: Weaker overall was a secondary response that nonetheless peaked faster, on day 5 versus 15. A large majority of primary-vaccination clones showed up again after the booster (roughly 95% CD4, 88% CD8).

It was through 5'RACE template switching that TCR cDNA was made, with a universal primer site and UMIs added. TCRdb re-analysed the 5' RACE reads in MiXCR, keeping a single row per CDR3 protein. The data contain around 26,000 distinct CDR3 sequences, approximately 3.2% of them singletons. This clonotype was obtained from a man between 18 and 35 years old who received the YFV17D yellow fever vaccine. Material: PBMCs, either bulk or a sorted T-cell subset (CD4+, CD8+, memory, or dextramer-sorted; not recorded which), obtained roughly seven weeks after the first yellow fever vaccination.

DNA for the CDR3: TGTGCCAGCACCATCGGACAGTACTATGGCAATGAGCAGTTCTTC. This encodes CASTIGQYYGNEQFF. The rearrangement joins TRBV5-6 to TRBJ2-1; maybe TRBD1 (6 bases). V lost 6 bases and J lost 6, with 19 bases in between. The CDR3 loop spans 15 amino acids. Germline V gene sequence: CDR1 SGHDT, CDR2 YYEEEE.